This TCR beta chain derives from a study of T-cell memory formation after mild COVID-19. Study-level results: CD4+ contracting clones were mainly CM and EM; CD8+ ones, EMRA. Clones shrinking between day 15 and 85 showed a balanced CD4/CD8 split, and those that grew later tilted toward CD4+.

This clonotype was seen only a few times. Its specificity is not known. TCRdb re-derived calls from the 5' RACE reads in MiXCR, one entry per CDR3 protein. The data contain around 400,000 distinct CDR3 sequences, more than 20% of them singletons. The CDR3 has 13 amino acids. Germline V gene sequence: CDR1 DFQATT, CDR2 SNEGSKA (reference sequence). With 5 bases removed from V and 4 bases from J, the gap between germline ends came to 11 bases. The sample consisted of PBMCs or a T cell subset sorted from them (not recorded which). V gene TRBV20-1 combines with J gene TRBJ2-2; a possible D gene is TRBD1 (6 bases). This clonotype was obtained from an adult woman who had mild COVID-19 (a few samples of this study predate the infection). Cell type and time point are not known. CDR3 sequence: CSAPQGSTGELFF. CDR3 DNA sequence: TGCAGTGCTCCCCAGGGGAGCACCGGGGAGCTGTTTTTT.